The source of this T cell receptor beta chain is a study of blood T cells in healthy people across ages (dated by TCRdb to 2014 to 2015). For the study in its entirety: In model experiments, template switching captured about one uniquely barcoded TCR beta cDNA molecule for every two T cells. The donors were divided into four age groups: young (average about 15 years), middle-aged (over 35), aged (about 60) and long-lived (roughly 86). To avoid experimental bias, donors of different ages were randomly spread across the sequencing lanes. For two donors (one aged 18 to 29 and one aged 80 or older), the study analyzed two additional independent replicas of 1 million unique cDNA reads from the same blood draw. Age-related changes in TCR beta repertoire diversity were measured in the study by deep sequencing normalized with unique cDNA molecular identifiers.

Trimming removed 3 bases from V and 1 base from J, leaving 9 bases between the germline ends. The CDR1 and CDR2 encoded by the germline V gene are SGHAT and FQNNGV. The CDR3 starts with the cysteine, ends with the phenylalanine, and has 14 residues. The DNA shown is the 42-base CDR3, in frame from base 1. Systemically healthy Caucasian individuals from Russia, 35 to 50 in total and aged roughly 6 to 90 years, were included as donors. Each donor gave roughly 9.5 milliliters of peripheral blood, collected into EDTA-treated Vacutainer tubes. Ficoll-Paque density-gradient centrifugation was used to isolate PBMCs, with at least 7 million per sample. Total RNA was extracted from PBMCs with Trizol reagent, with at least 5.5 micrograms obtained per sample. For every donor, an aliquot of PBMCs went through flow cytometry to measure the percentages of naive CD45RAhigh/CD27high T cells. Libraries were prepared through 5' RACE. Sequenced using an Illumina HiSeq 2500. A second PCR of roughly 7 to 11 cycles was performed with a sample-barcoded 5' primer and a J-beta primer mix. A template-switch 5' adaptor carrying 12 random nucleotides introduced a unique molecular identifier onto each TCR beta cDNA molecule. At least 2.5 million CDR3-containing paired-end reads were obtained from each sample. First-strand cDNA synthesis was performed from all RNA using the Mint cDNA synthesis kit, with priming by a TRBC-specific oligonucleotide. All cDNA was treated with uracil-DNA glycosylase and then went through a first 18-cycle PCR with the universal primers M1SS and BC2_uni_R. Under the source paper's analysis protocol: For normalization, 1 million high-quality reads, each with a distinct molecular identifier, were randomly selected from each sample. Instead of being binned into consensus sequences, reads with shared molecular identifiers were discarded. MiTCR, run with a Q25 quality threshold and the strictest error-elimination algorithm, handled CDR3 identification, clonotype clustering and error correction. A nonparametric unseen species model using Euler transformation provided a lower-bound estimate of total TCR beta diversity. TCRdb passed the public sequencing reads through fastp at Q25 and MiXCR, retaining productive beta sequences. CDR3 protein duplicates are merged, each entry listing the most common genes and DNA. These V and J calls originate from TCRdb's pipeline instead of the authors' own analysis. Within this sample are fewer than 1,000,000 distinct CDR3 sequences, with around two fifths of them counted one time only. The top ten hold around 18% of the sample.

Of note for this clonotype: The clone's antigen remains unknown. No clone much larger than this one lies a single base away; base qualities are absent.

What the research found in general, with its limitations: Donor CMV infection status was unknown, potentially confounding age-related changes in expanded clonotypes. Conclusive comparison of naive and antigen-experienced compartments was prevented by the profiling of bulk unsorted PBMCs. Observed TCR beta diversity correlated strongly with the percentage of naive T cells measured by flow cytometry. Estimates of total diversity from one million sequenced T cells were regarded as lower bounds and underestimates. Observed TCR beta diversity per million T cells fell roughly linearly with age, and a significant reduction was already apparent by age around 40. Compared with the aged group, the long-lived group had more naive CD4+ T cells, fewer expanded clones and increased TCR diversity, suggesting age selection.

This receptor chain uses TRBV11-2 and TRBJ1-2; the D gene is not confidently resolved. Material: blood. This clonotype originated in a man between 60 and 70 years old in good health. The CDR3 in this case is CASSLTQFNYGYTF. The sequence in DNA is TGTGCCAGCAGCTTGACACAATTTAACTATGGCTACACCTTC.